The TCR beta chain under discussion was sequenced for a study of cytomegalovirus exposure and HLA in healthy donors. Study findings and constraints: Some TCR beta chains (around 160 of them) were listed as cytomegalovirus-associated.

Germline V gene lookup returns CDR1 MGHRA and CDR2 YSYEKL. V was pared by 0 bases and J by 12 bases, with 15 bases between. CDR3 size: 14 residues. Here immunoSEQ multiplex PCR was the method, and the copy in TCRdb shows in-frame clones only, minus some. Of fewer than 85,000 clones in the sample, 90% to 95% are singletons; the top ten hold 0.63%. To note about this clone: Its specificity is not known.

The chain recombines TRBV4-1 with TRBJ1-5; no clear D gene. Input material: PBMCs. This sequence originates from a woman between 18 and 29 years old in good health and CMV-seronegative. In DNA form, the CDR3 reads TGCGCCAGCAGCCAAGAGGAAGGGAGGTTAGACCAGCATTTT. Translation gives CASSQEEGRLDQHF.